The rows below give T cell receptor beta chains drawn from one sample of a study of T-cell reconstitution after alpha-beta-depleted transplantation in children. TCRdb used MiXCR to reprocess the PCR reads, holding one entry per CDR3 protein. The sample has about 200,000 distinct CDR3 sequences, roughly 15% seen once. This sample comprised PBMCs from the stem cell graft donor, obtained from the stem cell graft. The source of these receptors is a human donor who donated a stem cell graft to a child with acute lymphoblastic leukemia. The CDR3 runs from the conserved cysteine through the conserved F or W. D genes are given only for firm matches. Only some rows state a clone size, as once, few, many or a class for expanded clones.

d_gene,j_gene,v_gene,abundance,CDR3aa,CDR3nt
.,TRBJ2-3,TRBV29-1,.,CSVASLRTDTQYF,TGCAGCGTTGCCAGTTTACGGACAGATACGCAGTATTTT
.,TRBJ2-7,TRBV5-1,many,CASSPIKPEDHYEQYF,TGCGCCAGCAGCCCGATCAAGCCGGAGGACCACTACGAGCAGTACTTC
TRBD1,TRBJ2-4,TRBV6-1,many,CASSDRAIHIQYF,TGTGCCAGTTCCGACAGGGCGATACACATTCAGTACTTC
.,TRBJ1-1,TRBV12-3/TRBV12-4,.,CASRQGPIGTEAFF,TGTGCCAGCAGACAGGGACCGATTGGAACTGAAGCTTTCTTT
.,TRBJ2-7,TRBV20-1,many,CSARRPTGNYEQYF,TGCAGTGCTCGTAGGCCGACCGGGAACTACGAGCAGTACTTC
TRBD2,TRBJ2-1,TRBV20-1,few,CSAVPPAGTSGRAVNEQFF,TGCAGTGCCGTCCCCCCGGCCGGGACTAGCGGGAGGGCGGTGAATGAGCAGTTCTTC
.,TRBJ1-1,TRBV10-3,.,CASQMNTEAFF,TGTGCCTCACAGATGAACACTGAAGCTTTCTTT
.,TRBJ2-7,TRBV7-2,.,CASSLSFPNHEQYF,TGTGCCAGCAGCCTTAGTTTCCCCAACCACGAGCAGTACTTC
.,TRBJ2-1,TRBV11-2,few,CASDLGASWGHEQFF,TGTGCCAGTGATCTGGGGGCTAGCTGGGGCCATGAGCAGTTCTTC
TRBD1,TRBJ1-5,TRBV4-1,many,CASSQEGRDREIDQPQHF,TGCGCCAGCAGCCAAGAAGGACGGGACAGGGAAATCGATCAGCCCCAGCATTTT
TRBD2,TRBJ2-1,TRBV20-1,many,CSVKGLAGVWEQFF,TGCAGTGTCAAAGGACTAGCGGGAGTTTGGGAGCAGTTCTTC
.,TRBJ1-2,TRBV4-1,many,CASSQVGSGDNYGYTF,TGCGCCAGCAGCCAAGTCGGTTCGGGGGATAACTATGGCTACACCTTC
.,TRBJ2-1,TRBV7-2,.,CASSYSSRTWGRKEQFF,TGTGCCAGCAGCTACTCATCCCGGACCTGGGGGAGAAAGGAGCAGTTCTTC
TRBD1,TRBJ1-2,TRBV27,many,CASSFNRGSYGYTF,TGTGCCAGCAGTTTCAACAGGGGGAGTTATGGCTACACCTTC
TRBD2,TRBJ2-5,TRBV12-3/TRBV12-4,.,CASSSPGLAGSPQETQYF,TGTGCCAGCAGTTCCCCGGGACTAGCGGGTTCACCCCAAGAGACCCAGTACTTC
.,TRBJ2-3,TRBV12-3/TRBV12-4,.,CASSFGAGSTDTQYF,TGTGCCAGCAGTTTTGGGGCAGGGAGCACAGATACGCAGTATTTT
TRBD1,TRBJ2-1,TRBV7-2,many,CASSDRDRQFF,TGTGCCAGCAGCGACCGGGACAGGCAGTTCTTC
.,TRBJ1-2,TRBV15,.,CATSRDLQGVNGYTF,TGTGCCACCAGCAGAGATCTACAGGGAGTGAACGGCTACACCTTC
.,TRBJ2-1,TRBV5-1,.,CASSLAALRDEQFF,TGCGCCAGCAGCTTGGCGGCCCTGCGGGATGAGCAGTTCTTC
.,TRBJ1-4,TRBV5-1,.,CASSLVAGAHNEKLFF,TGCGCCAGCAGCTTGGTCGCGGGTGCCCATAATGAAAAACTGTTTTTT
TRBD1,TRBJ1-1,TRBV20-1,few,CSARALRQGGLAFF,TGCAGTGCTAGAGCCCTGAGGCAGGGGGGTCTTGCTTTCTTT
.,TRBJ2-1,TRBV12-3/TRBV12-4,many,CASSTGNIYNEQFF,TGTGCCAGCAGTACCGGGAACATTTACAATGAGCAGTTCTTC
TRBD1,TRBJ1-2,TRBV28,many,CASRDREKYGYTF,TGTGCCAGCAGAGACAGGGAAAAATATGGCTACACCTTC
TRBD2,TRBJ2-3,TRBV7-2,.,CASSLALSGRALDTQYF,TGTGCCAGCAGCTTAGCGCTCAGCGGGAGGGCCCTGGATACGCAGTATTTT
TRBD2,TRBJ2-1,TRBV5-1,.,CASSWGPSGDNEQFF,TGCGCCAGCAGCTGGGGTCCTAGCGGGGACAATGAGCAGTTCTTC
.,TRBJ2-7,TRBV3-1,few,CASSQAFSYEQYF,TGTGCCAGCAGCCAAGCCTTCTCCTACGAGCAGTACTTC
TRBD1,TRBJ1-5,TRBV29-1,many,CSVGQGRQPQHF,TGCAGCGTCGGACAGGGGCGTCAGCCCCAGCATTTT
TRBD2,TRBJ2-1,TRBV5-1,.,CASSIPRGDNEQFF,TGCGCCAGCAGCATACCCCGGGGGGACAATGAGCAGTTCTTC
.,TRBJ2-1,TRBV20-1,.,CSAPDLNEQFF,TGCAGTGCCCCGGACTTGAATGAGCAGTTCTTC
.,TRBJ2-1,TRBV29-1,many,CSVGVRGGDNEQFF,TGCAGCGTTGGGGTCAGGGGTGGAGACAATGAGCAGTTCTTC
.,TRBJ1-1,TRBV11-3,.,CASGTRAGDEAFF,TGTGCCAGCGGCACAAGGGCAGGAGATGAAGCTTTCTTT
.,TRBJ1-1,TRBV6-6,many,CASSWPGGTEAFF,TGTGCCAGCAGTTGGCCCGGGGGCACTGAAGCTTTCTTT
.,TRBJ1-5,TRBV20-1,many,CSARDIYKNVGNQPQHF,TGCAGTGCTAGAGATATTTATAAAAATGTGGGCAATCAGCCCCAGCATTTT
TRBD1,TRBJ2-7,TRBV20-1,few,CSAVQGATHEQYF,TGCAGTGCCGTACAGGGGGCTACCCACGAGCAGTACTTC
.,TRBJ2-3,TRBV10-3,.,CAISDPGQPLDTQYF,TGTGCCATCAGTGACCCCGGACAGCCCCTAGATACGCAGTATTTT
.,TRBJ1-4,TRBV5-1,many,CASSPAGTATNEKLFF,TGCGCCAGCAGCCCGGCGGGAACCGCAACTAATGAAAAACTGTTTTTT
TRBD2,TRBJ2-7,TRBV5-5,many,CASSPSAGGDTYEQYF,TGTGCCAGCAGCCCATCTGCGGGAGGCGATACCTACGAGCAGTACTTC
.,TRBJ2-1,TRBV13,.,CASSLVAEQFF,TGTGCCAGCAGCTTAGTGGCGGAACAGTTCTTC
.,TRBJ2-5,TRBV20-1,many,CSANPGLRQETQYF,TGCAGTGCTAACCCGGGACTCCGACAAGAGACCCAGTACTTC
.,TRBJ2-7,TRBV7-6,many,CASSQPLGSGEQYF,TGTGCCAGCAGTCAACCCCTAGGTTCGGGGGAGCAGTACTTC
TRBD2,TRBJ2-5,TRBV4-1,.,CASSPRSLAGGAKETQYF,TGCGCCAGCAGCCCTCGGAGTCTAGCGGGGGGGGCTAAAGAGACCCAGTACTTC
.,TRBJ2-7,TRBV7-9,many,CASSLRHSYEQYF,TGTGCCAGCAGCTTAAGGCACAGCTACGAGCAGTACTTC
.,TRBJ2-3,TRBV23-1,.,CASSIHRGAKSPDTQYF,TGCGCCAGCTCGATTCACAGAGGGGCCAAAAGTCCAGATACGCAGTATTTT